The 26 T cell receptor beta chains presented below share a single source sample, sequenced in a study of radiation and T cells in renal cell carcinoma. The time point is: blood 2 weeks post-SBRT. Sample treatment: 15 Gy SBRT to primary tumor, nephrectomy 4 weeks later. The method was immunoSEQ multiplex PCR; TCRdb's version includes in-frame clones alone and lacks a portion of them. The table records just over 150,000 clones, approximately 86% of them present only once. The source material was blood, sampled from a patient whose treatment included radiotherapy and nephrectomy. The origin of the receptors is a woman in her 50s with renal cell carcinoma.

This chain joins TRBV7-3 and TRBJ2-2; D is unresolved. V was clipped by 5 bases and J by 8 bases, with 9 bases between them. The CDR3 is made up of 12 amino acids. The V gene's germline CDR1 is SGHTA and CDR2 FQGTGA. The CDR3: CASSPKEGELFF. CDR3 coding DNA: TGTGCCAGCAGCCCAAAGGAAGGGGAGCTGTTTTTT.

The chain uses TRBV6-4 and TRBJ2-3; 11 nucleotides agree with TRBD1. The V segment lost 5 bases and the J segment 3 bases; nucleotides outside the gene matches: 7. The CDR3 contains 16 residues. From germline, CDR1 is MRHNA and CDR2 SNTAGT. CDR3 region: CASSLGQGEETDTQYF. The CDR3 DNA sequence: TGTGCCAGCAGTTTGGGACAGGGGGAGGAGACAGATACGCAGTATTTT.

The V gene is TRBV9, the J gene TRBJ2-1, with 8 bases aligning to TRBD2. Germline loops: CDR1 SGDLS, CDR2 YYNGEE. The length of the CDR3 is 17 residues. V dropped 3 bases and J dropped 3; count of bases not matched to a gene: 11. The CDR3: CASSAPVGGAYYNEQFF. For the CDR3, the DNA is TGTGCCAGCAGCGCGCCCGTCGGGGGGGCTTACTACAATGAGCAGTTCTTC.

The gene calls are TRBV19 and TRBJ1-5, with TRBD1 matching 7 bases. Germline-derived CDR1 and CDR2 are LNHDA and SQIVND (reference sequence). Germline trimming cut 2 bases from V and 2 bases from J; bases unmatched to any gene: 6. The CDR3 has 16 amino acids. CDR3 nucleotide sequence: TGTGCCAGTAGTATAAACAGGGGAAGGGGCAATCAGCCCCAGCATTTT. It specifies CASSINRGRGNQPQHF.

This clone has a single count. The chain is built from TRBV7-2 and TRBJ2-3; 9 bases line up with TRBD2. Trimming cost V 1 base and J 7 bases; bases outside gene matches: 12. The CDR3 is made up of 17 amino acids. Germline CDR1 reads SGHTA; CDR2 reads FQGNSA. The CDR3 nucleotides read TGTGCCAGCAGCTTAGGCCCTAGCGGGGCCTCCGCTCATACGCAGTATTTT. Amino acid sequence: CASSLGPSGASAHTQYF.

This chain links TRBV11-2 with TRBJ2-3; 9 bases map to TRBD1. The germline V gene has CDR1 SGHAT and CDR2 FQNNGV. The J segment lost 0 bases and the V segment lost 5 bases, leaving 6 bases of the junction unmatched. The CDR3 has 16 residues. The CDR3 spells CASSNTGTGSTDTQYF. Here the CDR3 DNA reads TGTGCCAGCAGCAATACCGGGACAGGGAGCACAGATACGCAGTATTTT.

This chain links TRBV7-2 with TRBJ2-3; D gene ambiguous. The CDR3 loop spans 16 amino acids. The germline V and J ends were trimmed by 1 base and 0 bases, with 11 bases remaining between them. CDR1 is SGHTA and CDR2 is FQGNSA in the germline V gene. Here the CDR3 reads CASSLVGDPSTDTQYF. Here the CDR3 DNA reads TGTGCCAGCAGCTTAGTAGGAGACCCTAGCACAGATACGCAGTATTTT.

The chain couples TRBV18 to TRBJ2-7; 12 nucleotides match TRBD1. The germline V gene encodes CDR1 KGHSH and CDR2 LQKENI. The J segment lost 1 base and the V segment lost 4 bases, leaving 8 bases of the junction unmatched. The CDR3 totals 17 residues. DNA of the CDR3: TGTGCCAGCTCACGTGGGACAGGGGGCTTAGGGTCCTACGAGCAGTACTTC. Its protein is CASSRGTGGLGSYEQYF. Full variable domain (rest looked up from reference TRBV18 and TRBJ2-7): NAGVMQNPRHLVRRRGQEARLRCSPMKGHSHVYWYRQLPEEGLKFMVYLQKENIIDESGMPKERFSAEFPKEGPSILRIQQVVRGDSAAYFCASSRGTGGLGSYEQYFGPGTRLTVT.

The rearrangement uses TRBV5-6 and TRBJ1-2; maybe TRBD1 (5 bases). Per the germline V gene, CDR1 is SGHDT and CDR2 is YYEEEE. V lost 4 bases, J lost 4 bases, and 17 bases lay in between. The CDR3 totals 15 residues. The CDR3 sequence is CASSRRGAQAYGYTF. The CDR3 nucleotides read TGTGCCAGCAGCCGCCGAGGGGCTCAGGCCTATGGCTACACCTTC.

The chain couples TRBV5-1 to TRBJ1-1; D remains unclear. V lost 0 bases, J lost 3 bases, and 9 bases lay in between. The germline V gene encodes CDR1 SGHRS and CDR2 YFSETQ. This CDR3 has 14 amino acids. The CDR3 spells CASSLVGSDTEAFF. The CDR3 DNA is TGCGCCAGCAGCTTGGTAGGGTCCGACACTGAAGCTTTCTTT.

This clone was seen only once. The chain carries TRBV5-4 and TRBJ2-1, with 7 positions matching TRBD2. The J segment lost 2 bases and the V segment lost 1 base, leaving 3 bases of the junction unmatched. The CDR3 has 15 amino acids. The germline V gene encodes CDR1 SGHNT and CDR2 YYREEE (reference sequence). In nucleotides, the CDR3 is TGTGCCAGCAGCTTGATGGGGGGGACCTACAATGAGCAGTTCTTC. The encoded protein is CASSLMGGTYNEQFF. Looking up the rest from reference TRBV5-4 and TRBJ2-1 gives the full variable domain: ETGVTQSPTHLIKTRGQQVTLRCSSQSGHNTVSWYQQALGQGPQFIFQYYREEENGRGNFPPRFSGLQFPNYSSELNVNALELDDSALYLCASSLMGGTYNEQFFGPGTRLTVL.

V and J are TRBV7-9 and TRBJ1-1; unclear D gene. V lost 5 bases and J lost 10, with 14 bases in between. Germline V gives CDR1 SEHNR, CDR2 FQNEAQ (reference sequence). The length of the CDR3 is 12 residues. The CDR3 DNA follows: TGTGCCAGCAGCCTTTCACTGGGAGGAGCTTTCTTT. Its translation is CASSLSLGGAFF.

V usage is TRBV4-3 and J usage is TRBJ2-3; TRBD1 matches at 7 bases. This CDR3 has 17 residues. Germline V gene lookup returns CDR1 LGHNA and CDR2 YSLEER. V shed 0 bases and J 1 base; nucleotides not matched to a gene: 7. The CDR3 bases are TGCGCCAGCAGCCAAGATGCGTGGACAGGAGGCACAGATACGCAGTATTTT. This codes for CASSQDAWTGGTDTQYF.

The chain is built from TRBV23-1 and TRBJ1-5, with D unclear. TRBV23-1 is an ORF, with its function uncertain. Trimming pared 3 bases from V and 7 bases from J, leaving 10 bases between. There are 13 residues in the CDR3. The CDR3, as DNA: TGCGCCAGCAGTCAGAACGGGAAACAGCCCCAGCATTTT. This encodes CASSQNGKQPQHF.

This clone showed up just once. The V and J genes are TRBV5-4 and TRBJ1-4; D not resolved. This CDR3 spans 13 amino acids. V shed 2 bases and J shed 8 bases, with 10 bases lying between them. Germline values: CDR1 SGHNT, CDR2 YYREEE (reference sequence). The CDR3 DNA is TGTGCCAGCAGCTTTGGACCTCTGGAAAAACTGTTTTTT. Its protein product is CASSFGPLEKLFF.

V gene TRBV5-1 combines with J gene TRBJ1-5; tentatively, D is TRBD1 (5 bases). Germline V gene sequence: CDR1 SGHRS, CDR2 YFSETQ. This CDR3 region has 15 residues. Trimming shortened V by 7 bases and J by 1 base, and 15 bases separated the two germline ends. In DNA form, the CDR3 reads TGCGCCAGCTCTACTGAGGGGCTCAGCAATCAGCCCCAGCATTTT. Protein product: CASSTEGLSNQPQHF.

V gene TRBV20-1 combines with J gene TRBJ1-1; D not certain. The CDR3 length is 11 residues. V lost 0 bases and J lost 6, with 5 bases in between. Germline V gene lookup returns CDR1 DFQATT and CDR2 SNEGSKA (reference sequence). This CDR3 is CSARDVPEAFF. CDR3 in DNA: TGCAGTGCTAGAGATGTACCTGAAGCTTTCTTT.

CDR3 DNA sequence: TGTGCCAGCAGCTTCCGACTAGCGGGGAGCTCCTACGAGCAGTACTTC. This sequence encodes CASSFRLAGSSYEQYF. The chain couples TRBV5-6 to TRBJ2-7, with 11 bases matching TRBD2. Germline CDR1 SGHDT, CDR2 YYEEEE. The CDR3 spans 16 residues. The V and J ends lost 2 bases and 0 bases, in that order; junction bases with no gene match: 4.

The chain is built from TRBV11-2 and TRBJ2-5; TRBD2 is a possible D gene (6 bases). Trimming took 4 bases from V and 1 from J, leaving 10 bases between them. CDR1 and CDR2 from the germline V gene are SGHAT and FQNNGV. This CDR3 contains 14 residues. The CDR3 nucleotides read TGTGCCAGCAGCTCCCTGGGGGGCCAAGAGACCCAGTACTTC. It yields the protein CASSSLGGQETQYF.

The J gene is TRBJ1-2, the V gene TRBV7-9; possible D gene TRBD1, 6 bases. This CDR3 has 14 amino acids. The germline V gene encodes CDR1 SEHNR and CDR2 FQNEAQ (reference sequence). V lost 5 bases and J lost 1, with 11 bases in between. Here the CDR3 DNA reads TGTGCCAGCAGCGGGCGGACAGTTAACTATGGCTACACCTTC. Protein: CASSGRTVNYGYTF. The entire variable domain, with the rest obtained from reference TRBV7-9 and TRBJ1-2, is as follows: DTGVSQNPRHKITKRGQNVTFRCDPISEHNRLYWYRQTLGQGPEFLTYFQNEAQLEKSRLLSDRFSAERPKGSFSTLEIQRTEQGDSAMYLCASSGRTVNYGYTFGSGTRLTVV.

The V and J genes are TRBV10-3 and TRBJ2-7, with 7 bases that match TRBD1. This CDR3 region has 14 residues. Trimming cost V 3 bases and J 3 bases; bases outside gene matches: 5. CDR1 and CDR2 (germline): ENHRY, SYGVKD. The CDR3 region has the DNA TGTGCCATCAGTGAAGACAGGGCCCTCTACGAGCAGTACTTC. Its protein product is CAISEDRALYEQYF.

V usage is TRBV9 and J usage is TRBJ2-1; no clear D gene. Germline CDR1 is SGDLS and CDR2 is YYNGEE. CDR3 length: 11 amino acids. V lost 3 bases to trimming and J lost 7 bases, with 5 bases between them. CDR3 residues: CASSETNEQFF. CDR3 bases: TGTGCCAGCAGCGAGACTAATGAGCAGTTCTTC.

V usage is TRBV7-9 and J usage is TRBJ2-2; possible D gene TRBD2, 5 bases. Germline V gene sequence: CDR1 SEHNR, CDR2 FQNEAQ (reference sequence). The CDR3 has 13 residues. V lost 5 bases and J lost 3, with 7 bases in between. CDR3 DNA sequence: TGTGCCAGCAGCCCCGGGGACACCGGGGAGCTGTTTTTT. It specifies CASSPGDTGELFF.

The chain joins TRBV7-9 to TRBJ1-3; no clear D gene. Trimming took off 0 bases at V and 0 bases at J, with 12 bases between the two ends. CDR1 and CDR2 (germline): SEHNR, FQNEAQ (reference sequence). The CDR3 has 17 residues. CDR3 in DNA: TGTGCCAGCAGCTTAGCGGGAGGGATTAGCTCTGGAAACACCATATATTTT. It yields the protein CASSLAGGISSGNTIYF.

The V call is TRBV2, the J call TRBJ1-5; no clear D. CDR1 and CDR2 (germline): SNHLY, FYNNEI. Trimming took 3 bases from V and 0 from J, leaving 12 bases between them. The CDR3 extends over 16 amino acids. CDR3 loop: CASSDQTLYSNQPQHF. For the CDR3, the DNA is TGTGCCAGCAGTGACCAGACATTGTATAGCAATCAGCCCCAGCATTTT.

The rearrangement links TRBV29-1 to TRBJ2-1, with D tentatively TRBD1 (6 bases). CDR1 and CDR2 (germline): SQVTM, ANQGSEA. V lost 4 bases and J lost 4, with 14 bases in between. This CDR3 is 14 amino acids long. The CDR3 DNA sequence: TGCAGCGTTGCTCGGACAGTCATTTACAATGAGCAGTTCTTC. Protein: CSVARTVIYNEQFF.